These 17 T cell receptor beta chains were all obtained from the same sample, sequenced in a study of cytomegalovirus exposure and HLA in healthy donors. Measured with immunoSEQ multiplex PCR; TCRdb has only the in-frame clones, and not every one. Among over 85,000 clones listed, about 92% were seen once. Material for sequencing was PBMCs. All receptors derive from a young woman in good health and CMV-seronegative.

The V and J genes are TRBV4-3 and TRBJ1-1; D possibly corresponds to TRBD1 (6 bases). With 0 bases removed from V and 3 bases from J, the gap between germline ends came to 14 bases. Germline V gives CDR1 LGHNA, CDR2 YSLEER. The CDR3 runs 16 residues. This chain's CDR3 is CASSQDYQGWDTEAFF. CDR3 DNA: TGCGCCAGCAGCCAAGATTATCAGGGGTGGGACACTGAAGCTTTCTTT.

This chain uses TRBV7-8 with TRBJ2-3, with a weak D call TRBD2 (6 bases). This CDR3 has 15 residues. Trimming took 5 bases from V and 6 from J, leaving 18 bases between them. Germline lookup yields CDR1 SGHVS and CDR2 FQNEAQ. DNA of the CDR3: TGTGCCAGCAGCCCCCCGACTAGAAGTACCGATACGCAGTATTTT. The encoded protein is CASSPPTRSTDTQYF.

The chain links TRBV28 to TRBJ1-5; 9 bases align to TRBD1. The CDR3 length is 19 residues. After removal of 7 bases from V and 2 bases from J, the junction contained 18 bases not matched to a gene. The germline CDR1 and CDR2 sequences are MDHEN and SYDVKM. CDR3 coding DNA: TGTGCCAGCAATTGGCCACAGGGGGCCCCCCCTTGGGGCAATCAGCCCCAGCATTTT. Protein: CASNWPQGAPPWGNQPQHF. The variable domain in full, with the rest retrieved from reference TRBV28 and TRBJ1-5, is DVKVTQSSRYLVKRTGEKVFLECVQDMDHENMFWYRQDPGLGLRLIYFSYDVKMKEKGDIPEGYSVSREKKERFSLILESASTNQTSMYLCASNWPQGAPPWGNQPQHFGDGTRLSIL.

The chain uses TRBV4-3 and TRBJ2-6, with unresolved D. The CDR3 is made up of 18 amino acids. Germline V gene data show CDR1 as LGHNA and CDR2 as YSLEER. V was cut by 2 bases and J by 2 bases, with 16 bases left in between. In nucleotides, the CDR3 is TGCGCCAGCAGCCAATATGACGCAGGCGCTCCTGGGGCCAACGTCCTGACTTTC. Amino acids: CASSQYDAGAPGANVLTF.

The CDR3 nucleotides are TGTGCCAGCAGTATATCTATCGAAGCTTTCTTT. It specifies CASSISIEAFF. This chain connects TRBV6-1 to TRBJ1-1; D call uncertain. CDR1 and CDR2 from the germline V gene are MNHNS and SASEGT. The CDR3 is 11 residues long. V lost 5 bases and J lost 8, with 9 bases in between.

This rearrangement joins TRBV4-1 to TRBJ2-1, with TRBD2 matching over 7 bases. From germline, CDR1 is MGHRA and CDR2 YSYEKL. The CDR3 extends over 16 amino acids. Trimming took 0 bases from V and 4 from J; bases not matched to a gene: 6. The CDR3 loop reads CASSQDWTRVYNEQFF. CDR3 nucleotide sequence: TGCGCCAGCAGCCAAGATTGGACTAGGGTATACAATGAGCAGTTCTTC.

V usage is TRBV11-2 and J usage is TRBJ1-1; D uncertain. The CDR3 runs to 13 residues. V lost 5 bases and J 1 base, leaving 8 bases between the germline ends. Germline CDR1 and CDR2: SGHAT and FQNNGV. CDR3 sequence (DNA): TGTGCCAGCAGCCCCCTTTGGAACACTGAAGCTTTCTTT. This codes for CASSPLWNTEAFF.

This CDR3 reads CASSTRQGADGELFF. CDR3 in DNA: TGCGCCAGCAGCACCCGACAGGGGGCGGACGGGGAGCTGTTTTTT. The chain joins TRBV5-1 to TRBJ2-2; the match to TRBD1 covers 10 bases. The CDR3 loop spans 15 amino acids. Germline trimming cut 4 bases from V and 7 bases from J; bases unmatched to any gene: 7. Looked up from germline, CDR1 is SGHRS and CDR2 is YFSETQ.

The V call is TRBV10-3, the J call TRBJ2-2; TRBD1 agrees at 9 bases. Germline V gene sequence: CDR1 ENHRY, CDR2 SYGVKD. The CDR3 covers 14 residues. Trimming cost V 7 bases and J 5 bases; bases outside gene matches: 5. In DNA form, the CDR3 reads TGTGCCATCAAGGGACAGGGAAATACCGGGGAGCTGTTTTTT. Translated: CAIKGQGNTGELFF.

The chain has TRBV5-1 and TRBJ2-2; D is possibly TRBD2 (6 bases). V lost 5 bases to trimming and J lost 5 bases, with 10 bases between them. CDR1 SGHRS and CDR2 YFSETQ come from the germline V gene. CDR3 length: 13 residues. The CDR3 DNA reads TGCGCCAGCAGGGAAGGGAGGACCGGGGAGCTGTTTTTT. This codes for CASREGRTGELFF.

The chain carries TRBV7-8 and TRBJ2-2; D may be TRBD2 (6 bases). This CDR3 contains 15 residues. Trimming took off 5 bases at V and 6 bases at J, with 16 bases between the two ends. CDR1 and CDR2 from the germline V gene are SGHVS and FQNEAQ. CDR3 sequence: CASSPPARRAGELFF. In DNA, the CDR3 is TGTGCCAGCAGCCCCCCCGCCAGGAGGGCCGGGGAGCTGTTTTTT.

With regard to this clone: The conserved closing phenylalanine or tryptophan is absent in this CDR3, likely reflecting a read error. CDR3 loop: CASSSVGNERERTDTQYV. DNA of the CDR3: TGTGCCAGCAGCTCCGTAGGCAATGAGCGGGAGCGCACAGATACGCAGTATGTT. The chain joins TRBV7-6 to TRBJ2-3; 8 bases align to TRBD2. The CDR3 has 18 residues. V lost 4 bases, J lost 1 base, and 13 bases stayed unmatched. The germline CDR1 and CDR2 sequences are SGHVS and FNYEAQ.

CDR3 nucleotides: TGTGCCACCAGCAGAGACGTAGCGGGAGGGCCAGATACGCAGTATTTT. It translates to CATSRDVAGGPDTQYF. The J gene is TRBJ2-3, the V gene TRBV15, with 11 bases identical to TRBD2. J lost 4 bases, V lost 0 bases, and 3 bases had no gene match. Germline values: CDR1 LNHNV, CDR2 YYDKDF (reference sequence). This CDR3 is 16 amino acids long.

The chain combines TRBV29-1 with TRBJ1-1; D is unclear. The CDR3 loop spans 10 amino acids. Per germline, CDR1 SQVTM and CDR2 ANQGSEA. V lost 3 bases to trimming and J lost 9 bases, with 8 bases between them. CDR3 sequence: CSVEGDKAFF. In nucleotides, the CDR3 is TGCAGCGTTGAGGGAGACAAAGCTTTCTTT. Filled out from reference TRBV29-1 and TRBJ1-1, the complete variable domain reads SAVISQKPSRDICQRGTSLTIQCQVDSQVTMMFWYRQQPGQSLTLIATANQGSEATYESGFVIDKFPISRPNLTFSTLTVSNMSPEDSSIYLCSVEGDKAFFGQGTRLTVV.

In its sample, this clone was seen once. One end of the junction varies from germline; a read error may be responsible. This sequence joins TRBV5-4 and TRBJ2-1; 8 bases match TRBD2. Looked up from germline, CDR1 is SGHNT and CDR2 is YYREEE (reference sequence). The CDR3 spans 15 residues. CDR3 in amino acids: CATSRSGSSYNEQFF. The CDR3 nucleotides are TGTGCCACCAGCAGGAGCGGGAGCTCCTACAATGAGCAGTTCTTC.

This rearrangement joins TRBV5-1 to TRBJ1-3, with D possibly matching TRBD1 (6 bases). This CDR3 is built from 16 residues. With 4 bases removed from V and 0 bases from J, the gap between germline ends came to 14 bases. Germline-derived CDR1 and CDR2 are SGHRS and YFSETQ. This CDR3 is CASSLRQVGSGNTIYF. CDR3 coding DNA: TGCGCCAGCAGCCTGAGACAGGTCGGCTCTGGAAACACCATATATTTT.

The rearrangement uses TRBV28 and TRBJ2-7; D uncertain. Trimming took off 5 bases at V and 0 bases at J, with 8 bases between the two ends. From germline, CDR1 is MDHEN and CDR2 SYDVKM. The CDR3 is 13 residues long. The CDR3 protein is CASSIPSSYEQYF. Written as DNA, the CDR3 is TGTGCCAGCAGTATCCCCAGCTCCTACGAGCAGTACTTC. Full variable domain (outside the CDR3, taken from reference TRBV28 and TRBJ2-7): DVKVTQSSRYLVKRTGEKVFLECVQDMDHENMFWYRQDPGLGLRLIYFSYDVKMKEKGDIPEGYSVSREKKERFSLILESASTNQTSMYLCASSIPSSYEQYFGPGTRLTVT.